This T cell receptor beta chain originates from a study of T cells in Graves' hyperthyroidism and ophthalmopathy. Active moderate-to-severe ophthalmopathy, Clinical Activity Score at least 3, NOSPECS at least 4, under 3 months' duration. Amplification of TCR beta CDR3 regions used RNA as the template. When the TCR CDR3 underwent first-round RT-PCR, the HTBI primer set was used. Using its own MiXCR run on the multiplex PCR reads, TCRdb lists one record per CDR3 protein. The table includes 330,000 or so distinct CDR3 sequences, 15% to 20% detected once. The germline V and J ends were trimmed by 10 bases and 5 bases, with 15 bases remaining between them. CDR1 is MNHNS, CDR2 SASEGT, per germline. CDR3 length equals 12 residues. Turning to this clonotype: The antigen is not known.

Study-level findings and limits: Blood also held most thyroid clonotypes expanded beyond 0.001. Ophthalmopathy was told apart from stable hyperthyroidism by a 13 V-J model.

Sequenced input: blood. The sequence came from a man in his forties or fifties with Graves' ophthalmopathy. V and J are TRBV6-1 and TRBJ2-7; possibly TRBD2 for D (7 bases). The CDR3 DNA reads as TGTGCCACCTCTCTAGGGGGGGACGAGCAGTACTTC. Encoded protein: CATSLGGDEQYF.